The text below deals with one T cell receptor beta chain. This clonotype was detected a few times. Its antigen target is currently unknown. The sample holds no much larger clone one base away, and base qualities are not on file. This specimen belongs to a study of response to subunit inactivated influenza vaccine (dated by TCRdb to the late 2010s). Looking at the study overall: To follow how T cells responded to a trivalent subunit inactivated influenza vaccine, the researchers relied on deep quantitative profiling of the T cell receptor repertoire.

According to the germline V gene (reference sequence), CDR1 reads SGHKS and CDR2 reads YYEKEE. Here V drops 3 bases and J drops 1 base, and the junction holds 3 bases not matched to any gene. Including cysteine and phenylalanine, the CDR3 has 15 amino acids. The retained sequence is limited to the CDR3, 45 bases, with the frame set at the first base. The library was made by RT-PCR. For sequencing, an Illumina HiSeq 2500 was employed. TCRdb reworked the public reads: Q25 trimming with fastp, MiXCR clone assembly, productive beta chains retained. Every entry covers one CDR3 protein and lists the most common genes and DNA from its rows. This sample has around 200,000 distinct CDR3 sequences in its table, and approximately 12% of those were observed once. Together, the top ten hold approximately 32% of the sample. Results the study describes overall, beyond this receptor: The authors proposed that each seasonal influenza vaccination may bring in only a limited number of new T cells.

The sample was also linked to a second study, of T cells expressing NK-cell markers. As that second study puts it: TCR beta cDNA libraries were prepared using 5'RACE template switching, which introduced a universal primer site and unique molecular identifiers. Seven or eight donors provided sorted CD3+CD56+NKG2C+, CD3+CD56+NKG2C- and CD3+CD56-NKG2C+ T-cell subsets, whose TCR beta-chain repertoires were profiled. Seven of the eight sequenced donors were HCMV-seropositive and one was HCMV-seronegative. To restrict sorting to alphabetaTCR-expressing T cells, an anti-gammadeltaTCR antibody was added in several experiments. In six or seven donors, the dominant CD3+CD56+NKG2C+ clonotypes ranked among the top 10 CD8+ clonotypes, making up about 1.0-8% of CD8+ T cells. Those dominant clonotypes were again the most abundant among CD3+CD56-NKG2C+ cells in a few donors, at roughly 28.3-65%. Whether the expanded NKG2C-expressing T cell clones were specific for HCMV antigens remained unclear. All eight donors whose samples were sequenced were randomly selected healthy volunteers, three of them men and five women. To determine HCMV serostatus, a commercial ELISA kit was used to detect HCMV-specific IgG in serum. Ficoll density gradient centrifugation was used to isolate peripheral blood mononuclear cells from blood. Magnetic immunoseparation with Miltenyi isolation kits was used to isolate CD4+ and CD8+ T cells from PBMC. Priming for cDNA synthesis came from the TCR beta constant segment, and two successive PCR amplification steps followed. Libraries were sequenced as 2 x 150 bp reads on Illumina HiSeq 2000/2500, MiSeq or NextSeq. MIGEC handled demultiplexing of the reads and grouping by UMI, while MiTCR was used to assemble and quantify clonotypes. To exclude erroneous sequences, any TCR cDNA sequence not supported by at least two reads was discarded. Downstream repertoire analysis used the tcR package, and clonotypes were matched across fractions by CDR3 nucleotide sequence plus V segment. VDJmatch was used to annotate antigen specificity against VDJdb, with one amino acid substitution in CDR3 allowed.

Sample: CD8+ T cells sorted from PBMCs, taken 11 to 12 days after vaccination. This clonotype was obtained from a man aged 45-65 years who received an inactivated influenza vaccine. Donor details come from another sample of the same person, matched by shared clones. The receptor chain draws on TRBV5-5 and TRBJ2-1; TRBD2 agrees with 8 junctional bases. The DNA sequence reads TGTGCCAGCAGCTCGGGACTAGTATCCTACAATGAGCAGTTCTTC. This is translated as CASSSGLVSYNEQFF. Where the CDR3 stops, the reference TRBV5-5 and TRBJ2-1 genes take over; the full variable domain is DAGVTQSPTHLIKTRGQQVTLRCSPISGHKSVSWYQQVLGQGPQFIFQYYEKEERGRGNFPDRFSARQFPNYSSELNVNALLLGDSALYLCASSSGLVSYNEQFFGPGTRLTVL.